This T cell receptor beta chain was found in a study of Ad26.COV2.S vaccination and SARS-CoV-2 variants. Notes on the study in general: Comparability of non-spike TCR breadth was observed across vaccine and placebo recipients. The placebo group had lower spike-specific TCR breadth than the vaccine recipients did.

This CDR3 comprises 14 residues. Germline V gives CDR1 MDHEN, CDR2 SYDVKM. Between the trimmed V and J ends, which lost 4 bases and 6 bases, there was a span of 10 bases. Of note for this clone: The antigen is unknown. Other DNA variants within this sample encode the same CDR3.

Stated treatment: about 20 received Ad26.COV2.S at low or high dose, single or two shots; roughly five received placebo; per-sample allocation not given. Samples were taken on day 63 after the first vaccine or placebo injection. Produced via immunoSEQ multiplex PCR; TCRdb's table is partial and in-frame only. The sample records some 400,000 clones, around nine tenths being singletons. This clonotype was obtained from a person aged 18-65 years who received the Ad26.COV2.S COVID-19 vaccine or a placebo. The sample here was peripheral blood, taken in a trial of Ad26.COV2.S vaccine versus placebo. The chain combines TRBV28 with TRBJ1-6; a weak D match, TRBD1 (5 bases). CDR3 nucleotide sequence: TGTGCCAGCAGTTGGGGAAGGGGTAATTCACCCCTCCACTTT. This sequence encodes CASSWGRGNSPLHF.